Following are 24 T cell receptor beta chains from one sample sequenced in a study of T cells after yellow fever vaccination. TCRdb reprocessed the 5' RACE reads with MiXCR, giving one entry per CDR3 protein. The sample shows roughly 170,000 distinct CDR3 sequences, 6.2% of them seen only once. The sample was CD4+ T cells sorted from PBMCs, taken on the day of the first yellow fever vaccination. The receptors come from a man aged 18-30 years who received the YFV17D yellow fever vaccine.

At least ten counts were recorded for this clonotype. The CDR3 DNA reads as TGCAGTGCTAGAGAGACCGGGACAGGGCTCACCGGGGAGCTGTTTTTT. Protein product: CSARETGTGLTGELFF. The chain combines TRBV20-1 with TRBJ2-2, with 9 positions matching TRBD1. The CDR3 has 16 residues. Germline V CDR1 and CDR2: DFQATT, SNEGSKA (reference sequence). Trimming took 0 bases from V and 4 from J; bases not matched to a gene: 6.

This clonotype was seen a few times. The V gene is TRBV5-1, the J gene TRBJ2-3; tentatively, D is TRBD1 (6 bases). Germline assignment: CDR1 SGHRS and CDR2 YFSETQ. The CDR3 has 13 residues. Trimming took 4 bases from V and 4 from J, leaving 10 bases between them. CDR3 protein: CASSGEGADTQYF. The CDR3, as DNA: TGCGCCAGCAGCGGCGAGGGGGCAGATACGCAGTATTTT.

The chain carries TRBV7-2 and TRBJ1-5, with D perhaps matching TRBD1 (5 bases). The CDR3 consists of 13 residues. CDR1 is SGHTA, CDR2 FQGNSA, per germline. V was clipped by 3 bases and J by 7 bases, with 10 bases between them. The chain's CDR3 is CASSFRASQPQHF. CDR3 in DNA: TGTGCCAGCAGCTTCAGGGCTTCCCAGCCCCAGCATTTT.

There are a few counts of this clonotype. The chain couples TRBV25-1 to TRBJ1-6; D is ambiguous. Between the trimmed V and J ends, which lost 3 bases and 0 bases, there was a span of 15 bases. CDR3 length: 18 amino acids. In germline, CDR1 is MGHDK, CDR2 SYGVNS. The DNA of the CDR3 is TGTGCCAGCAGTGATCCGGGAGCGTCTAGCTCCTATAATTCACCCCTCCACTTT. As protein: CASSDPGASSSYNSPLHF.

The rearrangement joins TRBV5-1 to TRBJ1-3, with TRBD1 matching 7 bases. With 1 base clipped from V and 0 bases from J, the junction kept 1 base outside the gene matches. The CDR3 loop spans 15 amino acids. Germline V gives CDR1 SGHRS, CDR2 YFSETQ. The CDR3 spells CASSLRGPSGNTIYF. Written as DNA, the CDR3 is TGCGCCAGCAGCTTGAGGGGGCCCTCTGGAAACACCATATATTTT.

The rearrangement links TRBV6-5 to TRBJ2-1, with a possible D match to TRBD2 (5 bases). Germline lookup yields CDR1 MNHEY and CDR2 SVGAGI. The germline V and J ends were trimmed by 0 bases and 10 bases, with 16 bases remaining between them. There are 15 residues in the CDR3. CDR3 sequence: CASSYSRGRGQEQFF. The CDR3 DNA sequence: TGTGCCAGCAGTTACTCCCGGGGAAGAGGCCAGGAGCAGTTCTTC.

This clonotype occurred many times. The rearrangement joins TRBV12-3 or TRBV12-4 to TRBJ1-1; D is unclear. Trimming took 5 bases from V and 5 from J, leaving 12 bases between them. The CDR3 runs 13 residues. The CDR3 sequence is CASSPNRHTEAFF. The CDR3 DNA sequence: TGTGCCAGCAGTCCCAATCGGCATACTGAAGCTTTCTTT.

There are many counts of this clonotype. The chain recombines TRBV12-3 or TRBV12-4 with TRBJ2-1; 10 positions agree with TRBD1. V lost 3 bases and J lost 6; bases outside the gene matches: 11. This CDR3 region has 17 residues. The DNA for the CDR3 is TGTGCCAGCAGTTTCTTTACTGGACAGGGGGTTAGCAATGAGCAGTTCTTC. Its protein is CASSFFTGQGVSNEQFF.

Ten or more counts support this clonotype. The rearrangement links TRBV24-1 to TRBJ2-5, with 10 bases matching TRBD1. This CDR3 region has 16 residues. The germline V gene has CDR1 KGHDR and CDR2 SFDVKD. Losses at the gene ends were 7 bases for V and 4 bases for J; bases not matched to a gene: 11. The CDR3 region has the DNA TGTGCCACCAGGTACCGGGACAGGGGTCAATCAGAGACCCAGTACTTC. Translating it yields CATRYRDRGQSETQYF.

The J gene is TRBJ1-6, the V gene TRBV20-1; D possibly corresponds to TRBD1 (6 bases). The CDR3 sequence is 16 residues long. Trimming took 0 bases from V and 9 from J, leaving 18 bases between them. CDR1 DFQATT and CDR2 SNEGSKA come from the germline V gene (reference sequence). The CDR3 DNA sequence: TGCAGTGCTAGAGATGTCACCCTAGGGGGAACTTCACCCCTCCACTTT. It encodes CSARDVTLGGTSPLHF.

Only a few counts were recorded for this clonotype. This chain links TRBV4-2 with TRBJ2-3; 7 bases are a match to TRBD2. CDR3 length equals 16 residues. Germline assignment: CDR1 LGHNA and CDR2 YNFKEQ. V trimming: 1 base; J trimming: 4 bases; junction bases outside the gene matches: 8. For the CDR3, the DNA is TGTGCCAGCAGCCAAGCGGCTAGCGGTGTCGCAGATACGCAGTATTTT. It translates to CASSQAASGVADTQYF.

The table lists this clonotype with a few counts. The CDR3 here is CSARRTGQGYGYTF. The CDR3 nucleotides read TGCAGTGCTAGGAGGACAGGGCAAGGCTATGGCTACACCTTC. The genes are TRBV20-1 and TRBJ1-2; TRBD1 aligns across 8 bases. Germline V CDR1 and CDR2: DFQATT, SNEGSKA (reference sequence). This CDR3 has 14 residues. The V segment lost 3 bases and the J segment 4 bases; nucleotides outside the gene matches: 7.

In regard to this clonotype: This may be a read error: a much more frequent sequence differs by one nucleotide. The V call is TRBV15, the J call TRBJ2-2; D is undetermined. Germline V gives CDR1 LNHNV, CDR2 YYDKDF (reference sequence). This CDR3 is built from 17 residues. CDR3 residues: CAISRDRGPGNTGELFF. The CDR3 DNA reads as TGTGCCATCAGCAGAGACCGAGGACCAGGGAACACCGGGGAGCTGTTTTTT.

The chain employs TRBV5-1 and TRBJ2-2; 11 positions match TRBD2. The CDR3 consists of 16 residues. Per the germline V gene, CDR1 is SGHRS and CDR2 is YFSETQ. V lost 4 bases and J lost 4; bases outside the gene matches: 6. CDR3 nucleotides: TGCGCCAGCAGCCCGGTAGGACTAGCGGGCACCGGGGAGCTGTTTTTT. This encodes CASSPVGLAGTGELFF.

This clonotype occurred many times. This chain connects TRBV10-2 to TRBJ2-5; the match to TRBD1 covers 10 bases. This CDR3 spans 15 amino acids. V trimming: 2 bases; J trimming: 4 bases; junction bases outside the gene matches: 4. Germline V gene data show CDR1 as WSHSY and CDR2 as SAAADI. In nucleotides, the CDR3 is TGCGCCAGCAGTGAGCGCGGGACAGGGGTAGAGACCCAGTACTTC. Translation: CASSERGTGVETQYF.

This clonotype was found many times. The chain links TRBV6-2 or TRBV6-3 to TRBJ1-4, with a possible D match to TRBD1 (5 bases). Germline-derived CDR1 and CDR2 are MNHEY and SVGEGT. The CDR3 consists of 14 residues. The V gene lost 7 bases and the J gene lost 5 bases, with 14 bases spanning the gap. For the CDR3, the DNA is TGTGCCAGCACCAAATGGGGGAAAAATGAAAAACTGTTTTTT. The encoded protein is CASTKWGKNEKLFF.

This clonotype was seen a few times. The rearrangement links TRBV28 to TRBJ2-3, with D unresolved. The V end was cut by 4 bases, the J end by 4 bases, with 15 bases between. The CDR3 runs 15 residues. Germline values: CDR1 MDHEN, CDR2 SYDVKM. DNA for the CDR3: TGTGCCAGCAGTTCCCCGGGCCCTACGGCAGATACGCAGTATTTT. It yields the protein CASSSPGPTADTQYF.

This clonotype was seen more than once but under ten times. The chain has TRBV3-1 and TRBJ1-1; 7 bases match TRBD1. The germline V gene encodes CDR1 LGHDT and CDR2 YNNKEL (reference sequence). V was clipped by 4 bases and J by 5 bases; unmatched bases: 13. This CDR3 is built from 16 residues. For the CDR3, the DNA is TGTGCCAGCAGCCTCATTCCCACAGGGGCCCGGACTGAAGCTTTCTTT. This gives the protein CASSLIPTGARTEAFF.

This clonotype was detected only a few times. One junction end does not reproduce the germline sequence, and a read error may be involved. CDR3 region: CSARGHSYEQYF. CDR3 bases: TGCAGTGCGAGAGGGCACTCCTACGAGCAGTACTTC. V gene TRBV20-1 combines with J gene TRBJ2-7; D might be TRBD2 (5 bases). In germline, CDR1 is DFQATT, CDR2 SNEGSKA (reference sequence). This CDR3 comprises 12 residues.

This clonotype was observed many times. The chain carries TRBV6-6 and TRBJ1-6; D gene ambiguous. Trimming shortened V by 4 bases and J by 8 bases, and 9 bases separated the two germline ends. The CDR3 is 13 residues long. CDR1 MNHNY and CDR2 SVGAGI come from the germline V gene (reference sequence). The CDR3 here is CASSSSTYSPLHF. Written as DNA, the CDR3 is TGTGCCAGCAGTTCCTCTACGTATTCACCCCTCCACTTT.

This chain uses TRBV5-4 with TRBJ2-1, with 9 positions matching TRBD1. The germline gives CDR1 SGHNT, CDR2 YYREEE (reference sequence). This CDR3 contains 15 residues. J gave up 4 bases and V 4 bases, and 6 bases lay outside the gene matches. The CDR3 nucleotides are TGTGCCAGCAGCAAGGGACAGGGTTTGTACAATGAGCAGTTCTTC. This translates into CASSKGQGLYNEQFF.

Notes on this clonotype: At one of its ends the junction is not consistent with the germline gene, which may arise from a read error. The V gene is TRBV11-2, the J gene TRBJ1-1; D not resolved. The CDR3 extends over 14 amino acids. From germline, CDR1 is SGHAT and CDR2 FQNNGV. The CDR3 DNA is TGTGCCAGCACCTTACCCCGTACGAACACTGAAGCTTTCTTT. The encoded protein is CASTLPRTNTEAFF.

This clonotype has a count of ten or more. In DNA form, the CDR3 reads TGCGCCAGCAGCCAAGAGGGAGGAGGACAGCCGAACACTGAAGCTTTCTTT. It encodes CASSQEGGGQPNTEAFF. V and J are TRBV4-3 and TRBJ1-1, with a weak D call TRBD1 (6 bases). Germline V gene data show CDR1 as LGHNA and CDR2 as YSLEER. CDR3 length: 17 residues. V lost 0 bases and J lost 1, with 15 bases in between.

The V gene is TRBV7-2, the J gene TRBJ2-3; D not resolved. CDR3 length: 13 residues. In germline, CDR1 is SGHTA, CDR2 FQGNSA. V dropped 6 bases and J dropped 6 bases, with 13 bases sitting between them. The CDR3 nucleotides are TGTGCCAGCAGGGGTCAACTCAGGGATACGCAGTATTTT. The encoded protein is CASRGQLRDTQYF. The whole variable domain, filled in from reference TRBV7-2 and TRBJ2-3, reads GAGVSQSPSNKVTEKGKDVELRCDPISGHTALYWYRQSLGQGLEFLIYFQGNSAPDKSGLPSDRFSAERTGGSVSTLTIQRTQQEDSAVYLCASRGQLRDTQYFGPGTRLTVL.